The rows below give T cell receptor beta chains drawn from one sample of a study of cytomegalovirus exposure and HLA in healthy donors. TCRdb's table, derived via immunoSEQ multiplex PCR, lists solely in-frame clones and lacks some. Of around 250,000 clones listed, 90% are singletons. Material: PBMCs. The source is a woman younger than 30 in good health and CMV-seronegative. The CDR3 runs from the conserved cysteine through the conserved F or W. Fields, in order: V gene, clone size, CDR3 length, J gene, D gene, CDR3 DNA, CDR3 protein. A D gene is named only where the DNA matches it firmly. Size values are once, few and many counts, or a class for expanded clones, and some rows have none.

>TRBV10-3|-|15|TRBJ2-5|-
TGTGCCATCAGTGAGCCTTCCCTAAGCTTCGAGACCCAGTACTTC
CAISEPSLSFETQYF
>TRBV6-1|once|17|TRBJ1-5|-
TGTGCCAGCAGTGACGATCTGGAGGGAGGTTACAATCAGCCCCAGCATTTT
CASSDDLEGGYNQPQHF
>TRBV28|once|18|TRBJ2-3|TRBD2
TGTGCCAGCAGTCCACGACTATGGAAGCGGGGGGGTACAGATACGCAGTATTTT
CASSPRLWKRGGTDTQYF
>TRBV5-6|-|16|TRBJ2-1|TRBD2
TGTGCCAGCAGCGCTAGACTAGCGGGGGCAATAGTTGAGCAGTTCTTC
CASSARLAGAIVEQFF
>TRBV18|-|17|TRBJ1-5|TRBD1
TGTGCCAGCTCACAAGAAATAGCGGGACAGGGGAATCAGCCCCAGCATTTT
CASSQEIAGQGNQPQHF
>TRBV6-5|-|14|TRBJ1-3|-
TGTGCCAGCAGTGTACAGATTTCTGGAAACACCATATATTTT
CASSVQISGNTIYF
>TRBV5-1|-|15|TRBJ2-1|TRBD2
TGCGCCAGCAGCTTGGCTAGCGGGGGATACAATGAGCAGTTCTTC
CASSLASGGYNEQFF
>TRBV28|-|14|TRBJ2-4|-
TGTGCCTGTCGAGGGGGTGAGGCCAAAAACATTCAGTACTTC
CACRGGEAKNIQYF
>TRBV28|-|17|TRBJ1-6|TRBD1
TGTGCCAGCAGTTCCACAGGGGGGAGCTCCTATAATTCACCCCTCCACTTT
CASSSTGGSSYNSPLHF
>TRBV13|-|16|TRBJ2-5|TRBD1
TGTGCCAGCAGCTCCCGCTCGGACAGGGCCCAAGAGACCCAGTACTTC
CASSSRSDRAQETQYF
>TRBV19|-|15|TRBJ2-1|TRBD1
TGTGCCAGTAGTATGACCGGGACAGCCTACAATGAGCAGTTCTTC
CASSMTGTAYNEQFF
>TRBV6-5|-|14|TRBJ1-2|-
TGTGCCAGCAGAAGTGGGGGCGCGGGCTATGGCTACACCTTC
CASRSGGAGYGYTF
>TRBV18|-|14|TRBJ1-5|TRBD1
TGTGCCAGCTCACCAGTAGGGGGCCGCCAGCCCCAGCATTTT
CASSPVGGRQPQHF
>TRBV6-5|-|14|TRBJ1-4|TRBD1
TGTGCCAGCAGCCGGGACAGGGCGTATGAAAAACTGTTTTTT
CASSRDRAYEKLFF
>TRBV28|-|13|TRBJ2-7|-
TGTGCCAGCAGTTTCCCGGGGTCCTACGAGCAGTACTTC
CASSFPGSYEQYF
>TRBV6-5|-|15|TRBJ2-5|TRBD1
TGTGCCAGCAGTTACTTCGGCACGGGACAGGAGACCCAGTACTTC
CASSYFGTGQETQYF
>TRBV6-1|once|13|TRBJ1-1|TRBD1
TGTGCCAGCCCGGGACAGCTGAACACTGAAGCTTTCTTT
CASPGQLNTEAFF
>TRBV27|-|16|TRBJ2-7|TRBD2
TGTGCCAGCACAACCTGGCGCGGGGGACTCTCCTACGAGCAGTACTTC
CASTTWRGGLSYEQYF
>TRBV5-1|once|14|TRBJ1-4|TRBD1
TGCGCCAGCAGGGACCTTTCAGGGGGTGAAAAACTGTTTTTT
CASRDLSGGEKLFF
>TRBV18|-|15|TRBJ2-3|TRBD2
TGTGCCAGCTCCCCCGCTAGCGGGGTCACAGATACGCAGTATTTT
CASSPASGVTDTQYF
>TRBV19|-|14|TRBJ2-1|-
TGTGCCAGTAGTGGGCAGGGGAATTACAATGAGCAGTTCTTC
CASSGQGNYNEQFF
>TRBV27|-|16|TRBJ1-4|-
TGTGCCAGCAGTTTCGGCCGGACAGCACTTAATGAAAAACTGTTTTTT
CASSFGRTALNEKLFF
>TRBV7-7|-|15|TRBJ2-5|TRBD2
TGTGCTAGCAGCTTAGGACTAGCGGGAGGAGAGACCCAGTACTTC
CASSLGLAGGETQYF
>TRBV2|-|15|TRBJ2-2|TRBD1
TGTGCCAGCAGACGGGACAGGGGCGTGGCCGGGGAGCTGTTTTTT
CASRRDRGVAGELFF
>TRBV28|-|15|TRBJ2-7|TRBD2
TGTGCCAGCAGTTCGGCTAGCGGGGGGTCCTACGAGCAGTACTTC
CASSSASGGSYEQYF
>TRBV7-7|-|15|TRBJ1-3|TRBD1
TGTGCTAGCAGCCGGGACAGGGCTATGGGAAACACCATATATTTT
CASSRDRAMGNTIYF
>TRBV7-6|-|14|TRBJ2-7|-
TGTGCCAGCAGCTTAGCGGGGGGGCATGACGAGCAGTACTTC
CASSLAGGHDEQYF
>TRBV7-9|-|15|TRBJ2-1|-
TGTGCCAGCAGCTTAAGTTTGATAGTCTACAATGAGCAGTTCTTC
CASSLSLIVYNEQFF
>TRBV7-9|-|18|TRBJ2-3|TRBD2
TGTGCCAGCAGCTTAGGAGGACTAGCGGTGGTGAGGACAGATACGCAGTATTTT
CASSLGGLAVVRTDTQYF
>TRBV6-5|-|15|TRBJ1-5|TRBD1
TGTGCCAGCAGCTGGGGGGACAGCAGCAATCAGCCCCAGCATTTT
CASSWGDSSNQPQHF
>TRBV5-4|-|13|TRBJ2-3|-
TGTGCCAGCAGCTGGAAACAGGATAATACGCAGTATTTT
CASSWKQDNTQYF
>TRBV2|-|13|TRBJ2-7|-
TGTGCCACCGATAGCGGCAGCTCCTACGAGCAGTACTTC
CATDSGSSYEQYF
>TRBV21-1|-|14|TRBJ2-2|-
TGTGCCAGCAGCTCTACGGCGGGCACCGGGGAGCTGTTTTTT
CASSSTAGTGELFF
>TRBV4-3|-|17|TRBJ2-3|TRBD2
TGCGCCAGCAGCCAAGAGGGAGGGGACCGCAACACAGATACGCAGTATTTT
CASSQEGGDRNTDTQYF
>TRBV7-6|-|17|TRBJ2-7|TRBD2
TGTGCCAGCAGCCCGGGACTAGCGGGGGGGCCCCCATACGAGCAGTACTTC
CASSPGLAGGPPYEQYF
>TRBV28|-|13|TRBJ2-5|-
TGTGCCAGCAGTTCCGAGAGCGGTGAGACCCAGTACTTC
CASSSESGETQYF
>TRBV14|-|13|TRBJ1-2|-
TGTGCCAGCAGTCTGAACAGGGTTTATGGCTACACCTTC
CASSLNRVYGYTF
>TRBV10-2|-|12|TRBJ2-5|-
TGCGCCAGCAGTGAGTCTCGGGAGACCCAGTACTTC
CASSESRETQYF
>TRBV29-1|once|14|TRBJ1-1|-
TGCAGCGTTGAAAGACACATCCGCAACACTGAAGCTTTCTTT
CSVERHIRNTEAFF
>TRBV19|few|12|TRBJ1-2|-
TGTGCCAGTAGTCCCCGGGATGGGGGCTACACCTTC
CASSPRDGGYTF
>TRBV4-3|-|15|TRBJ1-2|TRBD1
TGCGCCAGCAGCCAGGGGACAGATCCCAACTATGGCTACACCTTC
CASSQGTDPNYGYTF
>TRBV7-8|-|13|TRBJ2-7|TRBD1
TGTGCCAGCAGCCCACCGGGACAGGGATTTGTAATCTTC
CASSPPGQGFVIF
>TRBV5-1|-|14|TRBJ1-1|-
TGCGCCAGCAGCTTGGAAACAGGACACACTGAAGCTTTCTTT
CASSLETGHTEAFF
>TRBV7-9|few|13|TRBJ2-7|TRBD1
TGTGCCAGCGCCTCGACAGGGGTCTACGAGCAGTACTTC
CASASTGVYEQYF
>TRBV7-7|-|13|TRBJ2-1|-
TGTGCCAGCAGCTTAAGGGTAGCGGATGAGCAGTTCTTC
CASSLRVADEQFF
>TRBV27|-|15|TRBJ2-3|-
TGTGCCAGTCCCCATAAGACAGGTCGTTGGGATACGCAGTATTTT
CASPHKTGRWDTQYF
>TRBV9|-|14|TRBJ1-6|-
TGTGCCAGCAGCCTCTACGAGGAATTTTCACCCCTCCACTTT
CASSLYEEFSPLHF
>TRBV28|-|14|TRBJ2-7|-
TGTGCCAGCAGTGACCGTCGACAGCCCTACGAGCAGTACTTC
CASSDRRQPYEQYF
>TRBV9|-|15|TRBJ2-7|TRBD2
TGTGCCAGCAGCGTAGCCGGGGGGGCTCTCTACGAGCAGTACTTC
CASSVAGGALYEQYF
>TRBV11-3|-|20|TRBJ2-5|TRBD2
TGTGCCAGCAGCTTACTCGGCGGGACTAGCGGGGGTCCCGGACAAGAGACCCAGTACTTC
CASSLLGGTSGGPGQETQYF
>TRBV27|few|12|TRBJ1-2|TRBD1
TGTGCCAGCAGTTTACCCGGGACAGTTTTTTTCTTC
CASSLPGTVFFF
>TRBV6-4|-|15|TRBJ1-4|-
TGTGCCAGCAGTGATACGGACTCCCCGTGGGAAAAACTGTTTTTT
CASSDTDSPWEKLFF
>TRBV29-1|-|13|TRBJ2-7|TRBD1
TGCAGCGGAATGACAGGGGGCTCCTACGAGCAGTACTTC
CSGMTGGSYEQYF
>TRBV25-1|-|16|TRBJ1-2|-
TGTGCCAGCAGCGGACCCCGGCAGGGTGAACCCTATGGCTACACCTTC
CASSGPRQGEPYGYTF
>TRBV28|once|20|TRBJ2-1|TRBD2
TGTGCCAGCAGTTTACCCCCGGGACTAGCGGGGGGGCCATCCTACAATGAGCAGTTCTTC
CASSLPPGLAGGPSYNEQFF
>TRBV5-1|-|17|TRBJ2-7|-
TGCGCCAGCAGCCGGGACCCTCAAGGGCGGGGGCTAGGCGAGCAGTACTTC
CASSRDPQGRGLGEQYF
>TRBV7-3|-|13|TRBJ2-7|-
TGTGCCAGCAGCTTAAACCCTGAGTACGAGCAGTACTTC
CASSLNPEYEQYF
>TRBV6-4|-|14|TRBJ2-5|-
TGTGCCAGACCGACGGTAGGGGGCCAAGAGACCCAGTACTTC
CARPTVGGQETQYF
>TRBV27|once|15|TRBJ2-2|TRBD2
TGTGCCAGCAGTTTAGACGGGGGGGCCGCCGGGGAGCTGTTTTTT
CASSLDGGAAGELFF